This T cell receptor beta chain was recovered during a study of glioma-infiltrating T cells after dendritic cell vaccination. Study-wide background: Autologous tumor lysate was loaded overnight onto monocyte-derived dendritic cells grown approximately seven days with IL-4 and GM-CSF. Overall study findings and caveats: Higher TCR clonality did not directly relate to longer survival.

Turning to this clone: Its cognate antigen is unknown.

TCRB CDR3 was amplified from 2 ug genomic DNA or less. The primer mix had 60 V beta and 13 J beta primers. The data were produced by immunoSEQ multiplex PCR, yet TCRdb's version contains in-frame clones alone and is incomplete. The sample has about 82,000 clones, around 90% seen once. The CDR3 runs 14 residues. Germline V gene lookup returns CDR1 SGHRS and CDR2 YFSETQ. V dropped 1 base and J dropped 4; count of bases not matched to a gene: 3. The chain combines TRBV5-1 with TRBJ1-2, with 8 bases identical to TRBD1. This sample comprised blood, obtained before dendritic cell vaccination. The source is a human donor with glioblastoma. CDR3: CASSLTGTGYGYTF. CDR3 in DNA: TGCGCCAGCAGCTTGACCGGGACAGGCTATGGCTACACCTTC.